This T cell receptor (beta chain) is from a study of technical replicates of blood from a handful of donors. The table came from immunoSEQ multiplex PCR; TCRdb's copy has only in-frame clones and leaves some out. In the table there are roughly 72,000 clones, approximately 94% of which are singletons. The clonotype originates from a human donor in good health. Sequencing input: T cells isolated from PBMCs.

CDR3 DNA: TGTGCCAGCAACTTAGAGGGCGGGAGCAACGAGCAGTACTTC. Its protein product is CASNLEGGSNEQYF. The rearrangement uses TRBV5-8 and TRBJ2-7; TRBD2 agrees at 7 bases. Germline CDR1 is SGHTS and CDR2 is YDEGEE. V shed 6 bases, J shed 5 bases, and the junction held 11 bases outside the gene matches. The CDR3 spans 14 residues.